The 2 T cell receptor beta chains below were found in one sample sequenced in a study of cytomegalovirus exposure and HLA in healthy donors. Researchers ran the PCR with 60 Vbeta and 13 Jbeta primers. Sequencing used immunoSEQ multiplex PCR; TCRdb keeps in-frame clones, though not all of them. The sample contains fewer than 200,000 clones, approximately 80% of which appear only once. Sequencing was performed on PBMCs. The receptors were sampled from a middle-aged woman in good health and CMV-seropositive.

The J gene is TRBJ2-5, the V gene TRBV29-1; 12 bases fit TRBD2. The CDR3 is 14 amino acids. With 6 bases clipped from V and 2 bases from J, the junction kept 4 bases outside the gene matches. CDR1 is SQVTM and CDR2 is ANQGSEA in the germline V gene. Here the CDR3 reads CSVDGLAGQETQYF. DNA of the CDR3: TGCAGCGTCGATGGACTAGCGGGACAAGAGACCCAGTACTTC.

The genes are TRBV13 and TRBJ2-7; the match to TRBD2 covers 7 bases. This CDR3 contains 10 residues. Germline V gene lookup returns CDR1 PRHDT and CDR2 FYEKMQ (reference sequence). CDR3 sequence reads: CASGGYEQYF. CDR3 nucleotides: TGTGCTTCGGGGGGCTACGAGCAGTACTTC.